Below, 24 T cell receptor beta chains from the same sample are listed, as sequenced in a study of identical twins. TCRdb reprocessed the 5' RACE reads via MiXCR and lists one record per CDR3 protein. The table includes about 250,000 distinct CDR3 sequences, more than 12% detected once. The sequencing sample was made of memory (CD45RO+) T cells sorted from blood. The origin of the receptors is a woman between 18 and 30 years old in good health.

CDR3 coding DNA: TGTGCCAGCAGCGCGGACCAGGGTCTCTACAATGAGCAGTTCTTC. Its translation: CASSADQGLYNEQFF. This chain joins TRBV9 and TRBJ2-1, with D possibly TRBD1 on 5 matching bases. The CDR3 sequence is 15 residues long. Trimming shortened V by 3 bases and J by 3 bases, and 13 bases separated the two germline ends. CDR1 is SGDLS, CDR2 YYNGEE, per germline.

The rearrangement links TRBV12-3 or TRBV12-4 to TRBJ1-5; D is perhaps TRBD1 (5 bases). The V and J ends lost 6 bases and 0 bases respectively, with 15 bases between them. This CDR3 region has 16 residues. DNA of the CDR3: TGTGCCAGCAGCCGCCTCTTACAGGATAGCAATCAGCCCCAGCATTTT. Its translation: CASSRLLQDSNQPQHF.

The rearrangement joins TRBV7-9 to TRBJ2-5; D is possibly TRBD1 or TRBD2 (5 bases each). CDR1 and CDR2 (germline): SEHNR, FQNEAQ (reference sequence). Deletions cut 2 bases from V and 2 bases from J, with 12 bases between. The CDR3 is 15 residues long. The CDR3 DNA reads TGTGCCAGCAGCTTACAAGGGACCGAGCAAGAGACCCAGTACTTC. It yields the protein CASSLQGTEQETQYF. Complete variable domain (other parts from reference TRBV7-9 and TRBJ2-5): DTGVSQNPRHKITKRGQNVTFRCDPISEHNRLYWYRQTLGQGPEFLTYFQNEAQLEKSRLLSDRFSAERPKGSFSTLEIQRTEQGDSAMYLCASSLQGTEQETQYFGPGTRLLVL.

The V and J genes are TRBV7-9 and TRBJ2-6; a possible D gene is TRBD2 (5 bases). CDR3 size: 15 residues. The V and J ends lost 2 bases and 2 bases respectively, with 7 bases between them. CDR1 is SEHNR and CDR2 is FQNEAQ in the germline V gene (reference sequence). The CDR3 reads CASSLWRAGANVLTF. The CDR3 nucleotides read TGTGCCAGCAGCTTATGGCGGGCTGGGGCCAACGTCCTGACTTTC.

Written as DNA, the CDR3 is TGTGCCAGCAGCACTAGCGGCCTCCGGGAGCAGTTCTTC. Translation: CASSTSGLREQFF. The chain combines TRBV7-2 with TRBJ2-1; 8 bases are shared with TRBD2. This CDR3 is built from 13 residues. Germline assignment: CDR1 SGHTA and CDR2 FQGNSA. V lost 5 bases and J lost 10; bases outside the gene matches: 7.

This clonotype was observed a few times. The chain combines TRBV19 with TRBJ2-2; 7 nucleotides line up with TRBD2. The ends lost 6 bases at V and 1 base at J; junction bases unmatched: 5. The CDR3 consists of 15 residues. CDR1 is LNHDA and CDR2 is SQIVND in the germline V gene (reference sequence). The CDR3 bases are TGTGCCAGTAGGCGGGGGACTCTGAACACCGGGGAGCTGTTTTTT. Protein: CASRRGTLNTGELFF.

This clonotype has a count of ten or more. The chain recombines TRBV10-3 with TRBJ1-5; maybe TRBD1 (5 bases). The CDR3 extends over 12 amino acids. Germline V gene sequence: CDR1 ENHRY, CDR2 SYGVKD. The V gene lost 10 bases and the J gene lost 4 bases, with 11 bases spanning the gap. CDR3 coding DNA: TGTGCCACCGGGGCCAATAATCAGCCCCAGCATTTT. Translating gives CATGANNQPQHF.

This clonotype was seen ten or more times. The genes are TRBV5-1 and TRBJ1-2; no clear D gene. The V gene's germline CDR1 is SGHRS and CDR2 YFSETQ. This CDR3 comprises 11 residues. V was cut by 5 bases and J by 2 bases, with 4 bases left in between. The CDR3 coding sequence is TGCGCCAGCAGTGACAACTATGGCTACACCTTC. This sequence encodes CASSDNYGYTF.

This clonotype was counted only a few times. The rearrangement uses TRBV3-1 and TRBJ1-2, with 8 bases that match TRBD1. V lost 4 bases to trimming and J lost 2 bases; unmatched junction nucleotides: 9. Germline-derived CDR1 and CDR2 are LGHDT and YNNKEL (reference sequence). This CDR3 is built from 16 residues. In DNA form, the CDR3 reads TGTGCCAGCAGCCCATGGACAGGGAACGGGAACTATGGCTACACCTTC. Translating gives CASSPWTGNGNYGYTF.

This clonotype showed up just a few times. The V and J genes are TRBV11-3 and TRBJ2-1; tentative D call: TRBD2 (7 bases). The CDR3 loop spans 13 amino acids. The germline V and J ends were trimmed by 3 bases and 14 bases, with 17 bases remaining between them. Germline CDR1 and CDR2: SGHNT and YENEEA. As DNA, the CDR3 is TGTGCCAGCAGCTTCCAAGGGAGGGGGTGGGAGTTCTTC. This gives the protein CASSFQGRGWEFF.

This clonotype has ten or more counts. The rearrangement joins TRBV7-2 to TRBJ1-1, with TRBD1 matching over 10 bases. The CDR3 contains 16 residues. Germline V lookup: CDR1 SGHTA, CDR2 FQGNSA. V lost 5 bases, J lost 4 bases, and 10 bases stayed unmatched. The CDR3 DNA is TGTGCCAGCAGCCCTAGACAGGGGGCGTCGAGCACTGAAGCTTTCTTT. Translated, it gives CASSPRQGASSTEAFF.

The CDR3 DNA follows: TGTGCCAGCAGCCAAATTCAGGGAACTAATGAAAAACTGTTTTTT. It translates to CASSQIQGTNEKLFF. The chain carries TRBV7-9 and TRBJ1-4, with D possibly TRBD1 on 5 matching bases. Per the germline V gene, CDR1 is SEHNR and CDR2 is FQNEAQ (reference sequence). CDR3 length: 15 amino acids. V lost 5 bases and J 1 base, leaving 11 bases between the germline ends.

This clonotype came up a few times. The chain uses TRBV6-6 and TRBJ1-4, with a weak D call TRBD1 (5 bases). The CDR3 runs to 13 residues. Germline V gives CDR1 MNHNY, CDR2 SVGAGI (reference sequence). V was trimmed by 6 bases and J by 8 bases, leaving 13 bases between them. This CDR3 is CASSREREEKLFF. DNA of the CDR3: TGTGCCAGCAGCAGGGAAAGGGAGGAAAAACTGTTTTTT.

The chain is built from TRBV28 and TRBJ2-7, with TRBD2 matching over 7 bases. Trimming took 2 bases from V and 0 from J; bases not matched to a gene: 7. Germline loops: CDR1 MDHEN, CDR2 SYDVKM. This CDR3 spans 16 amino acids. For the CDR3, the DNA is TGTGCCAGCAGTTTAGGGGTCCTAGCGGTCTCCTACGAGCAGTACTTC. Translated, it gives CASSLGVLAVSYEQYF. The whole variable domain, filled in from reference TRBV28 and TRBJ2-7, reads DVKVTQSSRYLVKRTGEKVFLECVQDMDHENMFWYRQDPGLGLRLIYFSYDVKMKEKGDIPEGYSVSREKKERFSLILESASTNQTSMYLCASSLGVLAVSYEQYFGPGTRLTVT.

The chain is built from TRBV6-1 and TRBJ2-1, with 11 bases aligning to TRBD2. J gave up 8 bases and V 7 bases, and 7 bases lay outside the gene matches. This CDR3 spans 14 amino acids. Germline-derived CDR1 and CDR2 are MNHNS and SASEGT. The DNA for the CDR3 is TGTGCCAGCACCCATAGCGGGGGGGCCTATGAGCAGTTCTTC. Amino acid sequence: CASTHSGGAYEQFF.

This clonotype was found a few times. V gene TRBV7-9 combines with J gene TRBJ2-3, with 10 nucleotides matching TRBD2. The V gene end was trimmed by 6 bases and the J gene end by 0 bases; junction bases not matched to a gene: 3. CDR3 length equals 15 residues. Germline assignment: CDR1 SEHNR and CDR2 FQNEAQ (reference sequence). CDR3 sequence reads: CASSSSGGSTDTQYF. CDR3 sequence (DNA): TGTGCCAGCAGTTCTAGCGGGGGAAGCACAGATACGCAGTATTTT.

The CDR3 bases are TGTGCCAGCAGCTCTCGAGTCGGGGTGTTGACGCAGTATTTT. Translated, it gives CASSSRVGVLTQYF. The chain couples TRBV7-2 to TRBJ2-3; perhaps TRBD2 as D (5 bases). Germline V gives CDR1 SGHTA, CDR2 FQGNSA. V lost 4 bases, J lost 9 bases, and 17 bases lay in between. This CDR3 region has 14 residues.

This clonotype was seen only a few times. CDR3 nucleotide sequence: TGTGCCAGCAGCGCCCGGTTGGGGACAGCCTCCCCTCTCTCTGGAAACACCATATATTTT. This sequence encodes CASSARLGTASPLSGNTIYF. The chain couples TRBV21-1 to TRBJ1-3; TRBD1, the table's D call, lacks a check against the DNA. TRBV21-1 is tagged as a pseudogene. The CDR3 has 20 residues.

This clonotype was seen at least ten times. This chain joins TRBV7-6 and TRBJ2-7, with D hard to call. V lost 4 bases and J lost 3, with 16 bases in between. Per germline, CDR1 SGHVS and CDR2 FNYEAQ. CDR3 length equals 15 residues. For the CDR3, the DNA is TGTGCCAGCAGCTCCACCACGGGTCTAGTCTACGAGCAGTACTTC. Residues: CASSSTTGLVYEQYF.

The chain uses TRBV5-1 and TRBJ1-4, with 7 bases matching TRBD1. The CDR3 has 14 amino acids. Germline CDR1 and CDR2: SGHRS and YFSETQ. V lost 0 bases to trimming and J lost 9 bases; unmatched junction nucleotides: 5. The CDR3, as DNA: TGCGCCAGCAGCTTGGTGACAGGGAATAAAAAACTGTTTTTT. It is translated as CASSLVTGNKKLFF.

V is TRBV5-1 and J is TRBJ2-1, with 10 bases lining up with TRBD2. CDR1 and CDR2 (germline): SGHRS, YFSETQ. V trimming: 2 bases; J trimming: 5 bases; junction bases outside the gene matches: 4. This CDR3 is 15 amino acids long. This CDR3 is CASSLRAGGNNEQFF. CDR3 nucleotides: TGCGCCAGCAGCTTACGAGCGGGAGGGAACAATGAGCAGTTCTTC.

This clonotype showed up many times. V is TRBV6-1 and J is TRBJ2-2; D possibly corresponds to TRBD2 (6 bases). Germline lookup yields CDR1 MNHNS and CDR2 SASEGT. This CDR3 comprises 14 residues. The germline V and J ends were trimmed by 4 bases and 3 bases, with 9 bases remaining between them. CDR3 nucleotide sequence: TGTGCCAGCAGTGGGACTACTTACACCGGGGAGCTGTTTTTT. As protein: CASSGTTYTGELFF.

CDR3 protein: CASTLGLAWEQFF. CDR3 coding DNA: TGTGCCAGCACCCTGGGACTAGCTTGGGAGCAGTTCTTC. The V gene is TRBV2, the J gene TRBJ2-1, with 9 nucleotides matching TRBD2. Looked up from germline, CDR1 is SNHLY and CDR2 is FYNNEI. This CDR3 spans 13 amino acids. The V segment lost 7 bases and the J segment 10 bases; nucleotides outside the gene matches: 8.

This clonotype was observed a few times. The chain combines TRBV10-3 with TRBJ2-3; D might be TRBD1 or TRBD2, each matching 5 bases. From germline, CDR1 is ENHRY and CDR2 SYGVKD. V dropped 0 bases and J dropped 0 bases, with 16 bases sitting between them. The CDR3 runs to 18 residues. The CDR3, as DNA: TGTGCCATCAGTGAGTCGAAGTATCAGGGACCGAGCACAGATACGCAGTATTTT. As protein: CAISESKYQGPSTDTQYF.